The rows below give T cell receptor beta chains drawn from one sample of a study of blood T cell repertoires in COVID-19. The table came from immunoSEQ multiplex PCR; TCRdb's copy has only in-frame clones and leaves some out. The table has 150,000 to 200,000 clones, around 89% seen once; the top ten hold 5% to 8.5%. Material: PBMCs or T cells enriched from blood (not recorded which). The origin of the receptors is a woman aged 50 to 65 who had recovered from COVID-19. CDR3s include the opening cysteine and the closing phenylalanine or tryptophan. The D gene is left open where the match is weak. Clone size appears in some rows only: once, few, many, or a class for an expanded clone.

. TRBJ2-2 . TRBV25-1 CASSEFSGELFF TGTGCCAGCAGTGAATTCAGCGGGGAGCTGTTTTTT
. TRBJ2-3 . TRBV7-2 CASSRRGGPSTDTQYF TGTGCCAGCAGCCGCCGCGGGGGCCCGAGCACAGATACGCAGTATTTT
TRBD1 TRBJ1-2 once TRBV3-1/TRBV3-2 CASSQWDSNNYGYTF TGTGCCAGCAGCCAATGGGACAGTAATAACTATGGCTACACCTTC
. TRBJ1-4 . TRBV5-1 CASSATFKGEKLFF TGCGCCAGCAGCGCGACATTTAAAGGCGAAAAACTGTTTTTT
TRBD2 TRBJ2-5 . TRBV15 CATSRDTSGGKTQYF TGTGCCACCAGCAGAGATACTAGCGGGGGAAAGACCCAGTACTTC
TRBD2 TRBJ2-3 . TRBV7-2 CASSSYSSGGGDTQYF TGTGCCAGCAGCTCCTATTCTAGCGGGGGTGGAGATACGCAGTATTTT
TRBD1 TRBJ2-3 . TRBV24-1 CATSDPRDRDTDTQYF TGTGCCACCAGTGACCCCCGGGACAGAGATACAGATACGCAGTATTTT
. TRBJ1-2 . TRBV13 CASSLGSGRGGGYGYTF TGTGCCAGCAGCTTGGGGAGTGGCAGGGGCGGTGGCTATGGCTACACCTTC
TRBD1 TRBJ1-6 . TRBV7-9 CASSRAGGSSPLHF TGTGCCAGCAGCCGAGCAGGGGGGAGTTCACCCCTCCACTTT
TRBD1 TRBJ1-4 . TRBV27 CASSLRFEGGVRKLFF TGTGCCAGCAGTTTACGATTTGAAGGGGGCGTTAGGAAACTGTTTTTT
. TRBJ1-2 . TRBV4-3 CASSQEGQGSSNYGYTF TGCGCCAGCAGCCAAGAGGGCCAGGGCTCTTCTAACTATGGCTACACCTTC
. TRBJ2-7 . TRBV4-3 CASSQVGQATYEQYF TGCGCCAGCAGCCAAGTTGGGCAGGCCACCTACGAGCAGTACTTC
. TRBJ1-5 once TRBV7-2 CASSLEPRGLSSQPQHF TGTGCCAGCAGCTTAGAGCCCAGGGGTCTTTCGAGTCAGCCCCAGCATTTT
. TRBJ1-1 . TRBV9 CASSVAWQNTEAFF TGTGCCAGCAGCGTAGCTTGGCAGAACACTGAAGCTTTCTTT
. TRBJ1-4 . TRBV11-3 CASSLDARPNEKLFF TGTGCCAGCAGCTTAGACGCCAGGCCTAATGAAAAACTGTTTTTT
. TRBJ1-5 . TRBV7-9 CASSLTQGTLSNQPQHF TGTGCCAGCAGCTTAACGCAGGGGACACTAAGCAATCAGCCCCAGCATTTT
. TRBJ2-7 once TRBV30 CAWRRFEYEQYF TGTGCCTGGAGACGTTTTGAGTACGAGCAGTACTTC
. TRBJ2-2 once TRBV19 CASSIVGGTGELFF TGTGCCAGTAGTATTGTCGGGGGAACCGGGGAGCTGTTTTTT
TRBD1 TRBJ1-6 . TRBV2 CASSSDRGNNSPLHF TGTGCCAGCAGCTCAGACAGGGGGAATAATTCACCCCTCCACTTT
TRBD1 TRBJ1-2 . TRBV6-5 CASRSTGDFYGYTF TGTGCCAGCAGATCTACAGGGGACTTCTATGGCTACACCTTC
. TRBJ1-1 . TRBV4-2 CASSPRNTEAFF TGTGCCAGCAGCCCGAGGAACACTGAAGCTTTCTTT
. TRBJ2-2 . TRBV13 CASSDRGTGELFF TGTGCCAGCAGCGATAGGGGGACCGGGGAGCTGTTTTTT
. TRBJ1-4 once TRBV7-8 CASSLAGGGREKLFF TGTGCCAGCAGCTTAGCTGGGGGCGGGAGAGAAAAACTGTTTTTT
. TRBJ1-1 . TRBV7-9 CASSPITKGGRAFF TGTGCCAGCAGCCCCATTACTAAGGGAGGGAGAGCTTTCTTT
. TRBJ1-1 . TRBV5-1 CASNEGGNTEAFF TGCGCCAGCAACGAAGGGGGGAACACTGAAGCTTTCTTT
. TRBJ1-5 . TRBV5-4 CASSLAGDNQPQHF TGTGCCAGCAGCTTGGCCGGGGACAATCAGCCCCAGCATTTT
TRBD1 TRBJ2-7 . TRBV24-1 CATSKTGVLYEQYF TGTGCCACCAGCAAGACAGGGGTTCTTTACGAGCAGTACTTC
TRBD1 TRBJ2-7 . TRBV7-9 CASSLAPGQGFHEQYF TGTGCCAGCAGCTTGGCCCCGGGACAGGGGTTCCACGAGCAGTACTTC
TRBD1 TRBJ1-1 . TRBV6-2/TRBV6-3 CASSYEAGGAATEAFF TGTGCCAGCAGTTACGAGGCAGGGGGCGCGGCCACTGAAGCTTTCTTT
TRBD2 TRBJ2-7 . TRBV6-5 CASSSRLAGGREQYF TGTGCCAGCAGCTCCCGACTAGCGGGGGGGCGGGAGCAGTACTTC
TRBD2 TRBJ2-1 . TRBV7-2 CASSPNPGLVNEQFF TGTGCCAGCAGCCCTAATCCGGGACTAGTCAATGAGCAGTTCTTC
. TRBJ2-1 . TRBV5-4 CASSLGGGAFDEQFF TGTGCCAGCAGCTTAGGTGGGGGGGCCTTTGATGAGCAGTTCTTC
. TRBJ2-5 . TRBV29-1 CSVGLVETQYF TGCAGCGTTGGACTAGTAGAGACCCAGTACTTC
. TRBJ1-6 . TRBV5-6 CASSPDRSPYNSPLHF TGTGCCAGCAGTCCGGACAGATCCCCTTATAATTCACCCCTCCACTTT
. TRBJ1-2 . TRBV4-3 CASSPVPPGNYGYTF TGCGCCAGCAGCCCAGTACCCCCAGGGAACTATGGCTACACCTTC
TRBD2 TRBJ2-2 . TRBV24-1 CATSALLAGGSNTGELFF TGTGCCACCAGTGCACTTCTAGCGGGGGGCTCGAACACCGGGGAGCTGTTTTTT
. TRBJ2-3 . TRBV7-9 CASSFGTASSDTQYF TGTGCCAGCAGCTTCGGGACTGCAAGCTCCGATACGCAGTATTTT
TRBD2 TRBJ2-1 . TRBV29-1 CSVVDSGGSKYNEQFF TGCAGCGTTGTTGATAGCGGGGGGTCCAAGTACAATGAGCAGTTCTTC
TRBD1 TRBJ2-7 once TRBV6-5 CASSPMDRGKEQYF TGTGCCAGCAGCCCGATGGACAGGGGAAAAGAGCAGTACTTC
TRBD1 TRBJ2-7 . TRBV6-5 CASSLRDRDYEQYF TGTGCCAGCAGTCTCCGGGACAGGGACTACGAGCAGTACTTC
TRBD2 TRBJ2-1 . TRBV5-1 CASSLGSGGGNEQFF TGCGCCAGCAGCTTGGGTAGCGGGGGGGGAAATGAGCAGTTCTTC
. TRBJ1-4 . TRBV19 CASSYGGEKLFF TGTGCCAGTAGTTACGGGGGTGAAAAACTGTTTTTT
. TRBJ1-3 . TRBV3-1/TRBV3-2 CASSQGANSGNTIYF TGTGCCAGCAGCCAGGGGGCTAACTCTGGAAACACCATATATTTT
TRBD2 TRBJ2-1 . TRBV27 CASSLSGIVAGDEQFF TGTGCCAGCAGTTTATCGGGCATAGTTGCGGGGGATGAGCAGTTCTTC
. TRBJ1-1 . TRBV2 CASSEGQVTQNTEAFF TGTGCCAGCAGTGAAGGGCAGGTTACTCAGAACACTGAAGCTTTCTTT
. TRBJ1-1 . TRBV5-6 CASSLGGGTEAFF TGTGCCAGCAGCTTGGGAGGGGGCACTGAAGCTTTCTTT
TRBD1 TRBJ2-7 . TRBV15 CATSRGTGMYEQYF TGTGCCACCAGCAGAGGGACAGGGATGTACGAGCAGTACTTC
. TRBJ1-2 . TRBV2 CASTRSGRDFLNYGYTF TGTGCCAGCACCCGAAGTGGAAGGGACTTCCTAAACTATGGCTACACCTTC
. TRBJ2-6 . TRBV7-8 CASSLSPLASLSGANVLTF TGTGCCAGCAGCCTCTCCCCCCTAGCGTCCCTCTCTGGGGCCAACGTCCTGACTTTC
. TRBJ2-7 . TRBV5-6 CASSLAGQGSHEQYF TGTGCCAGCAGCTTGGCCGGGCAGGGATCCCACGAGCAGTACTTC
TRBD1 TRBJ1-1 . TRBV29-1 CSVVLSPGTGSTEAFF TGCAGCGTTGTACTTTCCCCCGGGACAGGGTCCACTGAAGCTTTCTTT
. TRBJ1-6 . TRBV11-2 CASSLDGVGSPLHF TGTGCCAGCAGCTTAGACGGGGTGGGGTCACCCCTCCACTTT
. TRBJ1-2 . TRBV7-2 CASSLGTGNYGYTF TGTGCCAGCAGCTTAGGGACTGGAAACTATGGCTACACCTTC
. TRBJ1-5 . TRBV5-1 CASSTEPNQPQHF TGCGCCAGCAGCACAGAACCTAATCAGCCCCAGCATTTT
. TRBJ1-1 . TRBV30 CAWSVRGLNTEAFF TGTGCCTGGAGTGTACGAGGTTTGAACACTGAAGCTTTCTTT